Each of the 26 T cell receptor beta chains below was sequenced from the same sample in a study of blood T cell repertoires in COVID-19. Libraries were prepared by immunoSEQ multiplex PCR; TCRdb keeps only in-frame clonotypes and omits some of them. The table lists around 20,000 clones, approximately 88% of them singletons. The sequenced sample was peripheral blood. The receptor set was obtained from a human donor in a cohort sampled during active COVID-19. The donor label of this sample is uncertain.

This clone was seen a single time. This chain joins TRBV24-1 and TRBJ2-1; 9 bases line up with TRBD1. CDR3 size: 21 residues. Unmatched junction bases numbered 18, after V lost 4 bases and J lost 0 bases. The germline V gene encodes CDR1 KGHDR and CDR2 SFDVKD. CDR3 nucleotides: TGTGCCACCAGTGACCCGAAACCGGGACAGGGCTCGGATAGCTCCTACAATGAGCAGTTCTTC. It translates to CATSDPKPGQGSDSSYNEQFF.

The CDR3 coding sequence is TGCGCCAGCAGCTTTGGGCGAACAGAAGTGAACACTGAAGCTTTCTTT. It codes for CASSFGRTEVNTEAFF. The rearrangement links TRBV5-1 to TRBJ1-1; D uncertain. This CDR3 is 16 amino acids long. Germline-derived CDR1 and CDR2 are SGHRS and YFSETQ. Trimming removed 2 bases at V and 0 bases at J, with 14 bases between.

This chain uses TRBV2 with TRBJ2-1, with D maybe TRBD2 (5 bases). The CDR3 contains 11 residues. CDR1 is SNHLY, CDR2 FYNNEI, per germline. Between the trimmed V and J ends, which lost 8 bases and 4 bases, there was a span of 6 bases. The CDR3 coding sequence is TGTGCCAGCGGACTGTACAATGAGCAGTTCTTC. Translating gives CASGLYNEQFF.

This chain uses TRBV28 with TRBJ1-1; D is possibly TRBD1 (6 bases). CDR3 length: 13 amino acids. Germline V gene data show CDR1 as MDHEN and CDR2 as SYDVKM. The germline V and J ends were trimmed by 5 bases and 10 bases, with 17 bases remaining between them. The CDR3 DNA is TGTGCCAGCAGTAACCGGCAAAAAGGGGGAGCTTTCTTT. This codes for CASSNRQKGGAFF.

This clone showed up just a few times. V is TRBV7-8 and J is TRBJ1-1; the D is unclear. Trimming left V 1 base short and J 4 bases short, with 7 bases between. The CDR3 extends over 13 amino acids. The germline CDR1 and CDR2 sequences are SGHVS and FQNEAQ. The CDR3 DNA sequence: TGTGCCAGCAGCTTAGAACGGAGCACTGAAGCTTTCTTT. It codes for CASSLERSTEAFF. Looking up the rest from reference TRBV7-8 and TRBJ1-1 gives the full variable domain: GAGVSQSPRYKVAKRGQDVALRCDPISGHVSLFWYQQALGQGPEFLTYFQNEAQLDKSGLPSDRFFAERPEGSVSTLKIQRTQQEDSAVYLCASSLERSTEAFFGQGTRLTVV.

The chain employs TRBV7-2 and TRBJ2-7; TRBD2 matches 10 bases. Looked up from germline, CDR1 is SGHTA and CDR2 is FQGNSA. The CDR3 is made up of 16 amino acids. V lost 5 bases and J lost 0; bases outside the gene matches: 7. CDR3 protein: CASSLTGLAASYEQYF. DNA of the CDR3: TGTGCCAGCAGCCTAACCGGACTAGCGGCCTCCTACGAGCAGTACTTC.

The chain has TRBV21-1 and TRBJ2-2; the D segment call TRBD2 is taken from the table without a DNA check. TRBV21-1 is shown as a pseudogene. The CDR3 has 17 amino acids. CDR3 loop: CASSKPIAGGSTGELFF. The CDR3 bases are TGTGCCAGCAGCAAGCCTATAGCGGGAGGCTCCACCGGGGAGCTGTTTTTT.

CDR3 DNA sequence: TGCGCCAGCAGCTACCTCCTACAGGGGGCCGCCTACAATGAGCAGTTCTTC. Its protein product is CASSYLLQGAAYNEQFF. The chain carries TRBV5-1 and TRBJ2-1, with 9 nucleotides matching TRBD1. The CDR3 is made up of 17 amino acids. The V segment lost 3 bases and the J segment 2 bases; nucleotides outside the gene matches: 9. Germline-derived CDR1 and CDR2 are SGHRS and YFSETQ.

V is TRBV10-3 and J is TRBJ2-5, with TRBD2 matching 8 bases. V was clipped by 3 bases and J by 2 bases; unmatched bases: 5. The CDR3 is 15 residues long. Germline V lookup: CDR1 ENHRY, CDR2 SYGVKD. This CDR3 reads CAISDQKREQETQYF. The CDR3 DNA reads as TGTGCCATCAGTGACCAAAAGCGGGAGCAAGAGACCCAGTACTTC.

The chain is built from TRBV6-5 and TRBJ1-3; 8 nucleotides line up with TRBD1. The germline gives CDR1 MNHEY, CDR2 SVGAGI. The CDR3 is made up of 15 amino acids. The ends lost 6 bases at V and 4 bases at J; junction bases unmatched: 8. CDR3 sequence (DNA): TGTGCCAGCAGACGCGACAGGGGTTCGGGAAACACCATATATTTT. The encoded protein is CASRRDRGSGNTIYF.

The CDR3 nucleotides read TGTGCCAGCAGGGGACTAGCGGGAGGCTACGAGCAGTACTTC. This translates into CASRGLAGGYEQYF. The chain is built from TRBV27 and TRBJ2-7; TRBD2 matches 15 bases. This CDR3 has 14 residues. Per the germline V gene, CDR1 is MNHEY and CDR2 is SMNVEV (reference sequence). J was trimmed by 3 bases and V by 6 bases; bases with no gene match: 0.

CDR3 sequence: CASSEPSSVAGGPSFSEQYF. The DNA of the CDR3 is TGTGCCAGCAGTGAACCCAGCTCCGTAGCGGGAGGGCCAAGTTTCTCCGAGCAGTACTTC. This chain uses TRBV2 with TRBJ2-7; 11 nucleotides line up with TRBD2. Germline CDR1 reads SNHLY; CDR2 reads FYNNEI. Trimming at V came to 2 bases and at J to 6 bases, leaving 21 bases not matched to a gene. The CDR3 consists of 20 residues.

This clone was recorded only once. The chain recombines TRBV19 with TRBJ2-7, with D perhaps matching TRBD1 (6 bases). V lost 2 bases to trimming and J lost 3 bases, with 11 bases between them. The germline V gene encodes CDR1 LNHDA and CDR2 SQIVND (reference sequence). The CDR3 runs to 14 residues. The CDR3 sequence: CASSISPDSYEQYF. In nucleotides, the CDR3 is TGTGCCAGTAGTATATCCCCGGACAGCTACGAGCAGTACTTC. The variable domain in full, completed from reference TRBV19 and TRBJ2-7, reads DGGITQSPKYLFRKEGQNVTLSCEQNLNHDAMYWYRQDPGQGLRLIYYSQIVNDFQKGDIAEGYSVSREKKESFPLTVTSAQKNPTAFYLCASSISPDSYEQYFGPGTRLTVT.

The chain combines TRBV5-4 with TRBJ2-3, with 7 bases lining up with TRBD1. Germline V gene lookup returns CDR1 SGHNT and CDR2 YYREEE (reference sequence). V was clipped by 0 bases and J by 3 bases; unmatched bases: 7. This CDR3 has 16 amino acids. The CDR3 sequence: CASSLARDRSTDTQYF. CDR3 sequence (DNA): TGTGCCAGCAGCTTGGCCAGGGACAGATCGACAGATACGCAGTATTTT.

The table lists this clone with a count of one. This chain joins TRBV6-6 and TRBJ2-2; D perhaps matches TRBD2 (6 bases). The CDR3 covers 12 residues. The germline CDR1 and CDR2 sequences are MNHNY and SVGAGI (reference sequence). The ends were cut back, 6 bases at V and 7 bases at J, with 9 bases in the middle. In nucleotides, the CDR3 is TGTGCCAGCAGCCGACTAGTCGGGGAGCTGTTTTTT. Amino acids: CASSRLVGELFF.

The rearrangement uses TRBV5-1 and TRBJ2-3; 9 nucleotides align to TRBD2. V lost 0 bases to trimming and J lost 4 bases; unmatched junction nucleotides: 3. The CDR3 totals 15 residues. Germline CDR1 reads SGHRS; CDR2 reads YFSETQ. In DNA form, the CDR3 reads TGCGCCAGCAGCTTGGTAGCGGGAGCTGCAGATACGCAGTATTTT. Its protein product is CASSLVAGAADTQYF.

This clone was detected a few times. The chain has TRBV6-5 and TRBJ2-7; the match to TRBD1 covers 9 bases. The germline V gene has CDR1 MNHEY and CDR2 SVGAGI. This CDR3 is 15 amino acids long. V trimming: 6 bases; J trimming: 1 base; junction bases outside the gene matches: 7. As DNA, the CDR3 is TGTGCCAGCAGGTTCCGGGACAGGGATTCCTACGAGCAGTACTTC. Its translation is CASRFRDRDSYEQYF.

V usage is TRBV5-5 and J usage is TRBJ1-2, with a possible D match to TRBD1 (6 bases). Deletions cut 4 bases from V and 2 bases from J, with 15 bases between. This CDR3 comprises 15 residues. Germline loops: CDR1 SGHKS, CDR2 YYEKEE (reference sequence). The CDR3 spells CASSPGGDNNYGYTF. The CDR3 nucleotides are TGTGCCAGCAGCCCGGGGGGCGACAACAACTATGGCTACACCTTC.

The chain couples TRBV29-1 to TRBJ2-1; D is perhaps TRBD2 (5 bases). The CDR3 runs to 12 residues. Germline CDR1 and CDR2: SQVTM and ANQGSEA. Trimming pared 4 bases from V and 9 bases from J, leaving 13 bases between. In DNA form, the CDR3 reads TGCAGCGTTGGAAGAGGGTCAGGTGAGCAGTTCTTC. As protein: CSVGRGSGEQFF.

This chain joins TRBV7-2 and TRBJ2-7; 7 positions match TRBD2. The junction had 4 bases not matched to a gene; V was cut back by 0 bases and J by 2 bases. Germline V gene sequence: CDR1 SGHTA, CDR2 FQGNSA. This CDR3 is built from 15 residues. CDR3 residues: CASSLAAGLTYEQYF. CDR3 DNA: TGTGCCAGCAGCTTAGCAGCGGGACTTACCTACGAGCAGTACTTC.

The chain recombines TRBV19 with TRBJ2-1; maybe TRBD1 (6 bases). This CDR3 contains 15 residues. Trimming removed 8 bases at V and 1 base at J, with 15 bases between. Germline V gene data show CDR1 as LNHDA and CDR2 as SQIVND (reference sequence). The CDR3 DNA sequence: TGTGCCAGTCAATCCGGGACAACTTCCTACAATGAGCAGTTCTTC. Encoded protein: CASQSGTTSYNEQFF.

The chain couples TRBV9 to TRBJ1-2; D not resolved. The germline V gene encodes CDR1 SGDLS and CDR2 YYNGEE. The CDR3 is made up of 14 amino acids. With 0 bases removed from V and 1 base from J, the gap between germline ends came to 7 bases. CDR3 sequence: CASSVGQNNYGYTF. The CDR3 coding sequence is TGTGCCAGCAGCGTAGGGCAGAATAACTATGGCTACACCTTC.

The rearrangement links TRBV7-2 to TRBJ2-3, with D possibly TRBD2 on 5 matching bases. Per the germline V gene, CDR1 is SGHTA and CDR2 is FQGNSA. CDR3 length: 16 amino acids. Trimming left V 1 base short and J 2 bases short, with 13 bases between. The CDR3 bases are TGTGCCAGCAGCTTAGTCACGCAGCGGAACACAGATACGCAGTATTTT. This translates into CASSLVTQRNTDTQYF.

V gene TRBV20-1 combines with J gene TRBJ2-5; D possibly corresponds to TRBD2 (5 bases). Germline V gene sequence: CDR1 DFQATT, CDR2 SNEGSKA (reference sequence). The V gene lost 7 bases and the J gene lost 2 bases, with 8 bases spanning the gap. The CDR3 is 11 amino acids. In DNA, the CDR3 is TGCAGTGGGACTCATCAAGAGACCCAGTACTTC. Its protein is CSGTHQETQYF.

This clone has just one count. The chain is built from TRBV24-1 and TRBJ2-5, with 7 bases that match TRBD2. After removal of 5 bases from V and 0 bases from J, the junction contained 2 bases not matched to a gene. The germline CDR1 and CDR2 sequences are KGHDR and SFDVKD. This CDR3 is built from 14 residues. CDR3 sequence (DNA): TGTGCCACCAGTGTCGGGGGGTACCAAGAGACCCAGTACTTC. This translates into CATSVGGYQETQYF.

This clone showed up just once. The chain combines TRBV10-3 with TRBJ2-1; D is unresolved. CDR1 ENHRY and CDR2 SYGVKD come from the germline V gene. Trimming took 6 bases from V and 7 from J, leaving 10 bases between them. This CDR3 region has 12 residues. CDR3: CAISRENNEQFF. DNA of the CDR3: TGTGCCATCAGCCGAGAGAATAATGAGCAGTTCTTC.